The 9 T cell receptor beta chains below were found in one sample sequenced in a study of cytomegalovirus exposure and HLA in healthy donors (TCRdb year 2017). Receptor libraries were prepared by the immunoSEQ multiplex PCR assay. The multiplex PCR relied on a mix of 60 forward primers for TCR Vbeta segments and 13 reverse primers for TCR Jbeta segments. What TCRdb holds here is the immuneACCESS table cut down to in-frame rearrangements. Part of the clones is not present; checked against another copy, under half of the missing clones reflect an unresolved V gene, and the others are unexplained. The sample table holds some 130,000 clones, of which 55% to 75% were seen once. 1.6% of the sample goes to the ten largest clones. Sequencing used PBMCs. These receptors all come from a man aged 25-40 years in good health and CMV-seropositive.

The V and J genes are TRBV6-5 and TRBJ2-2; 7 bases line up with TRBD2. The CDR3 length is 16 residues. V shed 3 bases, J shed 4 bases, and the junction held 8 bases outside the gene matches. The germline CDR1 and CDR2 sequences are MNHEY and SVGAGI. The CDR3 is CASSYSSGIVTGELFF. For the CDR3, the DNA is TGTGCCAGCAGTTATTCAAGCGGGATAGTCACCGGGGAGCTGTTTTTT.

This rearrangement joins TRBV29-1 to TRBJ2-3; TRBD2 matches 7 bases. J was trimmed by 6 bases and V by 4 bases; bases with no gene match: 10. The CDR3 has 14 amino acids. CDR1 SQVTM and CDR2 ANQGSEA come from the germline V gene. Written as DNA, the CDR3 is TGCAGCGTTGCGAGCGGGAACAGCGTGGATACGCAGTATTTT. Encoded protein: CSVASGNSVDTQYF.

The chain is built from TRBV27 and TRBJ2-7, with D possibly matching TRBD2 (6 bases). V lost 4 bases and J lost 2, with 15 bases in between. The CDR3 has 15 amino acids. The germline CDR1 and CDR2 sequences are MNHEY and SMNVEV (reference sequence). The CDR3 bases are TGTGCCAGCAGTTATTTCCGGGGGTCCACCTACGAGCAGTACTTC. Encoded protein: CASSYFRGSTYEQYF.

This sequence joins TRBV10-1 and TRBJ1-2; possible D gene TRBD1, 5 bases. In germline, CDR1 is WNHNN, CDR2 SYGVQD (reference sequence). The CDR3 totals 13 residues. The V and J ends lost 0 bases and 6 bases respectively, with 8 bases between them. This chain's CDR3 is CASSESLRDGYTF. Here the CDR3 DNA reads TGCGCCAGCAGTGAGTCACTCAGGGATGGCTACACCTTC.

The V gene is TRBV7-3, the J gene TRBJ2-2, with no clear D. Germline CDR1 reads SGHTA; CDR2 reads FQGTGA. The CDR3 sequence is 15 residues long. V gave up 2 bases and J gave up 1 base, with 8 bases separating them. The CDR3 loop is CASSLFGGNTGELFF. The CDR3 DNA reads TGTGCCAGCAGCTTATTTGGCGGGAACACCGGGGAGCTGTTTTTT.

This chain joins TRBV5-1 and TRBJ2-2, with TRBD1 as a possible D gene (6 bases). Trimming shortened V by 8 bases and J by 5 bases, and 16 bases separated the two germline ends. Germline loops: CDR1 SGHRS, CDR2 YFSETQ. The CDR3 consists of 14 residues. The CDR3, as DNA: TGCGCCAGTCGGGTGGACAGAGGGACCGGGGAGCTGTTTTTT. It codes for CASRVDRGTGELFF.

This clone has just one count. This rearrangement joins TRBV7-9 to TRBJ1-1; unclear D gene. From germline, CDR1 is SEHNR and CDR2 FQNEAQ (reference sequence). This CDR3 comprises 16 residues. Trimming stripped 3 bases from V and 0 bases from J, with 14 bases between. This chain's CDR3 is CASSFSISSMNTEAFF. DNA of the CDR3: TGTGCCAGCAGCTTCTCTATTAGCAGCATGAACACTGAAGCTTTCTTT.

The gene calls are TRBV5-1 and TRBJ2-2, with TRBD1 matching over 7 bases. Per germline, CDR1 SGHRS and CDR2 YFSETQ. The length of the CDR3 is 16 residues. V shed 3 bases, J shed 1 base, and the junction held 6 bases outside the gene matches. CDR3 sequence (DNA): TGCGCCAGCAGCTCCGCCGGGACAGTGAACACCGGGGAGCTGTTTTTT. This sequence encodes CASSSAGTVNTGELFF.

This chain links TRBV27 with TRBJ2-2; TRBD1 is a possible D gene (6 bases). V was pared by 0 bases and J by 4 bases, with 12 bases between. CDR3 length: 16 residues. The V gene's germline CDR1 is MNHEY and CDR2 SMNVEV (reference sequence). The CDR3 loop reads CASSLSIVGGTGELFF. In nucleotides, the CDR3 is TGTGCCAGCAGTTTATCGATCGTAGGGGGCACCGGGGAGCTGTTTTTT.